The T cell receptor beta chain described here comes from a study of blood T cell repertoires in COVID-19. The germline V gene encodes CDR1 SGDLS and CDR2 YYNGEE. V lost 4 bases and J lost 5; bases outside the gene matches: 2. The length of the CDR3 is 14 residues. Here immunoSEQ multiplex PCR was the method, and the copy in TCRdb shows in-frame clones only, minus some. Among some 510,000 clones listed, 85% to 90% were seen once. V usage is TRBV9 and J usage is TRBJ1-4, with 10 positions matching TRBD1. Material for sequencing was PBMCs or T cells enriched from blood (not recorded which). This receptor was taken from a woman in her forties who had recovered from COVID-19. The CDR3 coding sequence is TGTGCCAGCAGCACGGGACAGGGGAATGAAAAACTGTTTTTT. Its translation: CASSTGQGNEKLFF.